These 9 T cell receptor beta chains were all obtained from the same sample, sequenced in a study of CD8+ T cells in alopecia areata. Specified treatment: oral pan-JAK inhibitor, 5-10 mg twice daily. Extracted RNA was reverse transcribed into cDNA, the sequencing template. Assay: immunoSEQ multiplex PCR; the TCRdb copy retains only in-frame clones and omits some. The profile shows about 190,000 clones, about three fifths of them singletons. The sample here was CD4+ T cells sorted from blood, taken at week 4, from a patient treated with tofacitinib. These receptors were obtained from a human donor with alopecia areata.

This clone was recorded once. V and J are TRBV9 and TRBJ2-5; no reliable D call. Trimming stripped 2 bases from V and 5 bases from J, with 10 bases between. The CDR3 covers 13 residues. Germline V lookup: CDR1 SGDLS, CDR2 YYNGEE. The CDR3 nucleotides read TGTGCCAGCAGCGTCGACCCGGGTGAGACCCAGTACTTC. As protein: CASSVDPGETQYF.

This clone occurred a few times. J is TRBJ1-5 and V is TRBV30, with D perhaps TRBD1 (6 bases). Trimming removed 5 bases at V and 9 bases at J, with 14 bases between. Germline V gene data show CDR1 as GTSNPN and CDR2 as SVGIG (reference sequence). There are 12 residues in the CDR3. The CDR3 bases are TGTGCCTGGGGTACAGGGTTAGGGCCCCAGCATTTT. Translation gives CAWGTGLGPQHF. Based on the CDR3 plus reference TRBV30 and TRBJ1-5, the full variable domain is SQTIHQWPATLVQPVGSPLSLECTVEGTSNPNLYWYRQAAGRGLQLLFYSVGIGQISSEVPQNLSASRPQDRQFILSSKKLLLSDSGFYLCAWGTGLGPQHFGDGTRLSIL.

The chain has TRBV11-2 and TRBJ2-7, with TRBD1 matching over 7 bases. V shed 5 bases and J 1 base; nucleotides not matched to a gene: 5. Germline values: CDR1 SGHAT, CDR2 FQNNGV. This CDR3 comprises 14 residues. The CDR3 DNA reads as TGTGCCAGCAGCACCCGACAGGGTTCCTACGAGCAGTACTTC. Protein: CASSTRQGSYEQYF.

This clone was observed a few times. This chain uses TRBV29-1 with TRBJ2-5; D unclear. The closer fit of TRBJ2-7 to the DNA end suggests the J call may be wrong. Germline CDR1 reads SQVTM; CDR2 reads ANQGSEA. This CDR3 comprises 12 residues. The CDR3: CSVQTSSYEQYF. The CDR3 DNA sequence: TGCAGCGTCCAGACAAGCTCCTACGAGCAGTACTTC.

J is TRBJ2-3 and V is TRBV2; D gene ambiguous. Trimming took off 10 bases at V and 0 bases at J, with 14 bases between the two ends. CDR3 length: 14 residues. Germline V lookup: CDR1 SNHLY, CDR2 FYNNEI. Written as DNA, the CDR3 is TGTGCCACCAGCCCGGTATCTAGCACAGATACGCAGTATTTT. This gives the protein CATSPVSSTDTQYF.

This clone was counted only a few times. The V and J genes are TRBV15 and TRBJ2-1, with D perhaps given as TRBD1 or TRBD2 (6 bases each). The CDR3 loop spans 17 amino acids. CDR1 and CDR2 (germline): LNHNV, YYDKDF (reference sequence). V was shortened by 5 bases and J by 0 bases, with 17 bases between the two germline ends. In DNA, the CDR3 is TGTGCCACCAGCGCCAGAAGGGGGGCCTCCTCCTACAATGAGCAGTTCTTC. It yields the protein CATSARRGASSYNEQFF.

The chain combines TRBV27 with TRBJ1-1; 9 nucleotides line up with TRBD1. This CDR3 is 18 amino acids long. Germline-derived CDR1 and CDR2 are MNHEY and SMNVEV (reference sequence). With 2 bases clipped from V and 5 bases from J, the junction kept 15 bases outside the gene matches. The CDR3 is CASSLQSGQGGWGTEAFF. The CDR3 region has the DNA TGTGCCAGCAGTTTACAGTCGGGACAGGGCGGCTGGGGGACTGAAGCTTTCTTT.

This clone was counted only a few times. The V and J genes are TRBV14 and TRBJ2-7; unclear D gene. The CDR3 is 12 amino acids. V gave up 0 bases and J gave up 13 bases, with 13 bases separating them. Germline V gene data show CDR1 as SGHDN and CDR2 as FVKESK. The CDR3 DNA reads TGTGCCAGCAGCCAAGAAGTCGGCCCAGGATACTTC. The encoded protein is CASSQEVGPGYF.

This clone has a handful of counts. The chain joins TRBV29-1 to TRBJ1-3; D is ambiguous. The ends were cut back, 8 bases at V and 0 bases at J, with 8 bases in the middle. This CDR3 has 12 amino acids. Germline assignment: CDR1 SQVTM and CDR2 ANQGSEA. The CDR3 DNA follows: TGCAGCTCCCAAGGCTCTGGAAACACCATATATTTT. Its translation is CSSQGSGNTIYF. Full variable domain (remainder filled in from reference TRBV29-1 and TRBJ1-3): SAVISQKPSRDICQRGTSLTIQCQVDSQVTMMFWYRQQPGQSLTLIATANQGSEATYESGFVIDKFPISRPNLTFSTLTVSNMSPEDSSIYLCSSQGSGNTIYFGEGSWLTVV.